These T cell receptor beta chains were read from a single sample in a study of shared clonotypes between healthy human individuals. Sequencing was performed with immunoSEQ multiplex PCR; in TCRdb, only in-frame clones are kept and a portion is missing. The data contain about 480,000 clones, 60% to 85% of them singletons. The sequenced sample was PBMCs. Receptors were obtained from a woman between 40 and 55 years old in good health. Some clones in this sample may be carry-over from other donors' samples. Each CDR3 is given with its conserved first and last residue. The D gene is left open where the match is weak. The listing skips clone size in some rows; elsewhere it reads once, few, many or a size class.

clone size: few
V gene: TRBV5-1
J gene: TRBJ2-3
D gene: TRBD1
CDR3 protein: CASSSGQASSTDTQYF
CDR3 DNA: TGCGCCAGCAGCTCCGGACAGGCCTCTAGCACAGATACGCAGTATTTT

clone size: .
V gene: TRBV10-3
J gene: TRBJ2-7
D gene: TRBD1
CDR3 protein: CAISAGQGGYEQYF
CDR3 DNA: TGTGCCATCAGTGCTGGACAGGGAGGCTACGAGCAGTACTTC

clone size: .
V gene: TRBV7-3
J gene: TRBJ2-1
D gene: TRBD2
CDR3 protein: CASGNSGSIYEQFF
CDR3 DNA: TGTGCCAGCGGAAATAGCGGGAGTATTTATGAGCAGTTCTTC

clone size: .
V gene: TRBV9
J gene: TRBJ2-1
D gene: TRBD2
CDR3 protein: CASSRLAGVSNEQFF
CDR3 DNA: TGTGCCAGCAGCCGACTAGCGGGAGTCTCCAATGAGCAGTTCTTC

clone size: .
V gene: TRBV7-2
J gene: TRBJ2-7
D gene: TRBD2
CDR3 protein: CASSLSSGDLYEQYF
CDR3 DNA: TGTGCCAGCAGCTTATCTAGCGGAGATCTTTACGAGCAGTACTTC

clone size: .
V gene: TRBV23-1
J gene: TRBJ2-5
D gene: .
CDR3 protein: CASSQSTGTQYF
CDR3 DNA: TGCGCCAGCAGTCAATCTACCGGGACCCAGTACTTC

clone size: once
V gene: TRBV27
J gene: TRBJ2-1
D gene: .
CDR3 protein: CASRSNRVTYNEQFF
CDR3 DNA: TGTGCCAGCAGATCTAACAGGGTAACCTACAATGAGCAGTTCTTC

clone size: .
V gene: TRBV30
J gene: TRBJ1-1
D gene: .
CDR3 protein: CAWTPGGMRSEAFF
CDR3 DNA: TGTGCCTGGACCCCGGGGGGGATGAGATCTGAAGCTTTCTTT

clone size: .
V gene: TRBV28
J gene: TRBJ2-6
D gene: .
CDR3 protein: CASSFPGPGANVLTF
CDR3 DNA: TGTGCCAGCAGTTTCCCCGGACCTGGGGCCAACGTCCTGACTTTC

clone size: .
V gene: TRBV28
J gene: TRBJ1-1
D gene: TRBD1
CDR3 protein: CASSFGTRGWNTEAFF
CDR3 DNA: TGTGCCAGCAGTTTCGGGACCAGGGGGTGGAACACTGAAGCTTTCTTT

clone size: .
V gene: TRBV7-2
J gene: TRBJ2-3
D gene: .
CDR3 protein: CASSPRGGRVADTQYF
CDR3 DNA: TGTGCCAGCAGCCCGCGTGGCGGGCGGGTGGCAGATACGCAGTATTTT

clone size: .
V gene: TRBV30
J gene: TRBJ2-7
D gene: .
CDR3 protein: CAWRGLASSYEQYF
CDR3 DNA: TGTGCCTGGAGGGGGCTAGCAAGCTCCTACGAGCAGTACTTC

clone size: .
V gene: TRBV5-4
J gene: TRBJ2-7
D gene: TRBD1
CDR3 protein: CASSLGETGSYEQYF
CDR3 DNA: TGTGCCAGCAGCTTGGGAGAGACAGGGAGCTACGAGCAGTACTTC

clone size: .
V gene: TRBV18
J gene: TRBJ2-1
D gene: .
CDR3 protein: CASSPSGRFDEQFF
CDR3 DNA: TGTGCCAGCTCACCCTCAGGCCGGTTCGATGAGCAGTTCTTC

clone size: .
V gene: TRBV28
J gene: TRBJ2-5
D gene: TRBD1
CDR3 protein: CASSLGPTGDQETQYF
CDR3 DNA: TGTGCCAGCAGTTTAGGCCCTACAGGGGACCAAGAGACCCAGTACTTC

clone size: .
V gene: TRBV29-1
J gene: TRBJ2-2
D gene: .
CDR3 protein: CSVEVGIDGELFF
CDR3 DNA: TGCAGCGTTGAAGTGGGGATCGACGGGGAGCTGTTTTTT

clone size: many
V gene: TRBV19
J gene: TRBJ2-1
D gene: TRBD2
CDR3 protein: CASSMEGGDYNEQFF
CDR3 DNA: TGTGCCAGTAGTATGGAGGGAGGGGACTACAATGAGCAGTTCTTC

clone size: .
V gene: TRBV30
J gene: TRBJ1-4
D gene: TRBD1
CDR3 protein: CAYRGLVTNEKLFF
CDR3 DNA: TGTGCCTACAGGGGGCTGGTTACTAATGAAAAACTGTTTTTT

clone size: once
V gene: TRBV15
J gene: TRBJ1-5
D gene: .
CDR3 protein: CATSREVWGSGGNQPQHF
CDR3 DNA: TGTGCCACCAGCAGAGAAGTCTGGGGGTCAGGGGGCAATCAGCCCCAGCATTTT

clone size: .
V gene: TRBV28
J gene: TRBJ2-6
D gene: .
CDR3 protein: CASRARGGGTSGANVLTF
CDR3 DNA: TGTGCCAGCAGGGCGCGAGGGGGGGGGACCTCTGGGGCCAACGTCCTGACTTTC

clone size: .
V gene: TRBV5-1
J gene: TRBJ2-5
D gene: .
CDR3 protein: CASSPGPFETQYF
CDR3 DNA: TGCGCCAGCAGCCCGGGACCCTTTGAAACCCAGTACTTC

clone size: .
V gene: TRBV18
J gene: TRBJ2-7
D gene: .
CDR3 protein: CASSPGPGPTYEQYF
CDR3 DNA: TGTGCCAGCTCACCTGGTCCCGGGCCAACCTACGAGCAGTACTTC

clone size: .
V gene: TRBV7-3
J gene: TRBJ2-2
D gene: TRBD1
CDR3 protein: CASRQGLNTGELFF
CDR3 DNA: TGTGCCAGTCGACAGGGGTTGAACACCGGGGAGCTGTTTTTT

clone size: .
V gene: TRBV11-3
J gene: TRBJ2-2
D gene: TRBD1
CDR3 protein: CASSPGTGVTGELFF
CDR3 DNA: TGTGCCAGCAGCCCGGGGACAGGTGTCACCGGGGAGCTGTTTTTT

clone size: .
V gene: TRBV7-3
J gene: TRBJ2-7
D gene: TRBD2
CDR3 protein: CASSLEGGPNYEQYF
CDR3 DNA: TGTGCCAGCAGCTTGGAGGGAGGGCCTAACTACGAGCAGTACTTC